Listed here is a single TCR beta chain. Its antigen is still unknown. The germline V gene encodes CDR1 SGHRS and CDR2 YFSETQ. This CDR3 comprises 16 residues. V was clipped by 0 bases and J by 4 bases; unmatched bases: 2. The CD8+ and CD4+ T cells were isolated magnetically using a negative isolation approach, whereas the TEMRA cells were enriched by FACS. This record comes from a study of CD8 T cells in Susac syndrome. An amount of RNA that ranged from roughly 0.5 to 1 ug was reverse transcribed with random hexamers. The method of amplification for TCR beta CDR3 was immunoSEQ multiplex PCR, covering 54 Vbeta and 13 Jbeta. TCRdb itself ran the immunoSEQ multiplex PCR reads through MiXCR, one entry per CDR3 protein. The data show 120,000 to 150,000 distinct CDR3 sequences, roughly 94% seen once. Study conclusions and caveats: An acknowledgment was made by the study that its TCR sequencing and HLA analysis involved relatively few individuals.

The chain couples TRBV5-1 to TRBJ2-2; 11 bases match TRBD2. Sequencing was carried out using CD4+ T cells from PBMCs. The sequence was obtained from a human donor in good health. CDR3 amino acids: CASSLALAGGTGELFF. The CDR3 DNA is TGCGCCAGCAGCTTGGCGCTAGCGGGAGGCACCGGGGAGCTGTTTTTT. The full variable domain, its missing parts supplied by reference TRBV5-1 and TRBJ2-2, is KAGVTQTPRYLIKTRGQQVTLSCSPISGHRSVSWYQQTPGQGLQFLFEYFSETQRNKGNFPGRFSGRQFSNSRSEMNVSTLELGDSALYLCASSLALAGGTGELFFGEGSRLTVL.